The T cell receptor (beta chain) under discussion was sequenced for a study of CD8 T cells in Susac syndrome. CDR1 and CDR2 from the germline V gene are LNHDA and SQIVND (reference sequence). The CDR3 consists of 14 residues. V shed 2 bases and J 10 bases; nucleotides not matched to a gene: 8. With random hexamers, reverse transcription was performed on about 0.5 to 1 ug of RNA. MiXCR was run by TCRdb on the immunoSEQ multiplex PCR reads, yielding one entry per CDR3 protein. The table shows about 160,000 distinct CDR3 sequences, with approximately 94% occurring only once. The sample taken for sequencing was CD4+ T cells from PBMCs. V and J are TRBV19 and TRBJ2-3; 8 bases are a match to TRBD2. This clonotype was sampled from a human donor with multiple sclerosis. The CDR3 is CASSIRAGEFSQYF. The CDR3 coding sequence is TGTGCCAGTAGTATAAGAGCGGGAGAGTTTTCGCAGTATTTT.